The clone carrying this TCR beta chain has a handful of counts. This sample stems from a study of identical twins. The germline V gene has CDR1 SGHRS and CDR2 YFSETQ. J gave up 5 bases and V 0 bases, and 2 bases lay outside the gene matches. This CDR3 comprises 15 residues. Each CDR3 protein is one row after TCRdb ran MiXCR on the 5' RACE reads. The sample lists 1.5 million to 2 million distinct CDR3 sequences, around a third occurring once. The receptor was derived from a newborn girl in good health. J is TRBJ2-4 and V is TRBV5-1, with 10 bases matching TRBD1. Specimen: cord blood. The CDR3 sequence is CASSLGGQGENIQYF. For the CDR3, the DNA is TGCGCCAGCAGCTTGGGCGGACAGGGGGAAAACATTCAGTACTTC.